The 3 T cell receptor beta chains given below trace back to one sample, sequenced in a study of post-analysis software for immune sequencing data. Antigens of these TCRs are unknown. Study-wide points: Several TRBV segments, TRBV5-6, TRBV5-1 and TRBV20-1 among them, were found more frequent in patients than controls.

Unique molecular identifiers featured in each of the TCR beta cDNA libraries. TCRdb re-analysed the PCR reads in MiXCR, keeping a single row per CDR3 protein. There are about 380,000 distinct CDR3 sequences in the sample; roughly 38% occur only once, and about an eighth lies in the top ten. Input material: blood. The receptors originated from a girl aged 10-17 years with multiple sclerosis.

This clonotype was picked up a small number of times. V usage is TRBV29-1 and J usage is TRBJ2-3; D is possibly TRBD1 or TRBD2 (5 bases each). Per the germline V gene, CDR1 is SQVTM and CDR2 is ANQGSEA. This CDR3 is 14 amino acids long. V dropped 6 bases and J dropped 4 bases, with 17 bases sitting between them. The DNA of the CDR3 is TGCAGCGTCCTGGGCCCAGGGACGGCAGATACGCAGTATTTT. Protein product: CSVLGPGTADTQYF.

This clonotype was seen at least ten times. J is TRBJ2-5 and V is TRBV29-1, with D perhaps matching TRBD2 (5 bases). Germline-derived CDR1 and CDR2 are SQVTM and ANQGSEA. This CDR3 region has 12 residues. V was clipped by 2 bases and J by 9 bases, with 13 bases between them. The CDR3 here is CSVERSAGAQYF. The CDR3 DNA is TGCAGCGTTGAACGGTCGGCGGGCGCCCAGTACTTC.

Worth noting for this clonotype: Since a much larger clone is just one base distant, this may be a read error. V gene TRBV10-3 combines with J gene TRBJ1-2; 10 nucleotides agree with TRBD1. The CDR3 consists of 14 residues. Germline-derived CDR1 and CDR2 are ENHRY and SYGVKD. Trimming removed 7 bases from V and 1 base from J; junction bases left unmatched: 3. CDR3 sequence: CAIKGTGDNYGYTF. In DNA form, the CDR3 reads TGTGCCATCAAAGGGACAGGGGATAACTATGGCTACACCTTC.